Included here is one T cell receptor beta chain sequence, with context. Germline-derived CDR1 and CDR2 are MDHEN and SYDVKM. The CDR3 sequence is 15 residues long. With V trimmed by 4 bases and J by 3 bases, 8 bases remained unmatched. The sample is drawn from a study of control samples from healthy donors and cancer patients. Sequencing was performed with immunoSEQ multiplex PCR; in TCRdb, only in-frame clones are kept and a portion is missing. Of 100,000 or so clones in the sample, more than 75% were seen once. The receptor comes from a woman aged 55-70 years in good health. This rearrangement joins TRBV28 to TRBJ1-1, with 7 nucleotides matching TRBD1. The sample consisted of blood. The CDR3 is CASSSEGGAYTEAFF. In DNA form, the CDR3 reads TGTGCCAGCAGTTCGGAAGGGGGCGCGTACACTGAAGCTTTCTTT.